The clone carrying this T cell receptor (beta chain) was observed a handful of times. This specimen comes from a study of blood T cell repertoires in COVID-19. Study as a whole: COVID-19 samples collected from the United States, Italy and Spain covered acute and convalescent phases. PBMCs, B-cell-depleted T cells, or T cells provided the cDNA or gDNA that made up the material.

As processed by the authors: Nucleated cell counts were estimated from reference gene primer amplification. Profiled with immunoSEQ multiplex PCR; TCRdb holds only in-frame clones, not every one. That table is the source of V, J and clone size, and D and trimming were worked out from the DNA. The sample consists of 350,000 to 400,000 clones, 70% to 90% of them appearing once. The CDR3 totals 15 residues. V dropped 1 base and J dropped 1; count of bases not matched to a gene: 4. Recruited during active infection, patients (from Seattle) were subsequently followed longitudinally. This TCR was sampled from a woman in her 30s with COVID-19, enrolled during active disease. The V and J genes are TRBV23-1 and TRBJ2-7; 7 positions match TRBD1. TRBV23-1 qualifies as an ORF whose function is uncertain. Sequences were obtained from peripheral blood. The CDR3 nucleotides are TGCGCCAGCAGTCAATGGGTACAGGGGTCCTACGAGCAGTACTTC. This encodes CASSQWVQGSYEQYF.